These 18 T cell receptor beta chains originate from one sample sequenced in a study of CD8 T cells in ankylosing spondylitis. Whole-study results and caveats: A TCR beta motif of 7 or 8 highly homologous variants appeared characteristic of ankylosing spondylitis blood.

MiXCR was run by TCRdb on the 5' RACE reads, yielding one entry per CDR3 protein. Found here are hundreds of thousands of distinct CDR3 sequences, about 24% of them singletons; the top ten hold under 0.9%. Their specific antigens are unknown. The sequenced material came from blood, either unsorted or a sorted T cell fraction (not recorded which). These receptors originate from a male donor with ankylosing spondylitis.

The sample holds a few counts of this clonotype. The rearrangement joins TRBV12-3 or TRBV12-4 to TRBJ1-6, with D perhaps matching TRBD1 (6 bases). Trimming stripped 6 bases from V and 6 bases from J, with 15 bases between. The CDR3 contains 15 residues. This CDR3 reads CASRSTGLTNSPLHF. The CDR3 nucleotides are TGTGCCAGCAGGTCAACAGGGCTTACTAATTCACCCCTCCACTTT.

This clonotype was seen a handful of times. The V gene is TRBV3-1, the J gene TRBJ1-2; D might be TRBD1 (5 bases). CDR1 LGHDT and CDR2 YNNKEL come from the germline V gene (reference sequence). Trimming removed 0 bases at V and 13 bases at J, with 12 bases between. This CDR3 has 12 residues. CDR3 bases: TGTGCCAGCAGCCAAGATTTGGGGGGACCCACCTTC. Encoded protein: CASSQDLGGPTF.

This clonotype was detected a few times. The J gene is TRBJ1-1, the V gene TRBV7-2; D is perhaps TRBD1 (5 bases). Germline V gene data show CDR1 as SGHTA and CDR2 as FQGNSA. CDR3 length equals 13 residues. V lost 3 bases and J lost 7, with 12 bases in between. CDR3 in DNA: TGTGCCAGCAGCTTTAAAGGGGCGTATGAAGCTTTCTTT. Encoded protein: CASSFKGAYEAFF.

The rearrangement uses TRBV7-9 and TRBJ1-1, with a weak D call TRBD1 (6 bases). Germline CDR1 SEHNR, CDR2 FQNEAQ (reference sequence). V lost 0 bases and J 3 bases, leaving 8 bases between the germline ends. This CDR3 spans 14 amino acids. This CDR3 reads CASSLARTDTEAFF. In DNA form, the CDR3 reads TGTGCCAGCAGCTTAGCCCGGACAGACACTGAAGCTTTCTTT.

The chain is built from TRBV5-1 and TRBJ1-4; perhaps TRBD1 as D (6 bases). The CDR3 length is 15 residues. The germline gives CDR1 SGHRS, CDR2 YFSETQ. V was trimmed by 3 bases and J by 1 base, leaving 10 bases between them. CDR3 residues: CASSSQTGTNEKLFF. As DNA, the CDR3 is TGCGCCAGCAGCTCCCAGACAGGAACTAATGAAAAACTGTTTTTT.

This clonotype was recorded a few times. This rearrangement joins TRBV29-1 to TRBJ1-1, with 8 bases that match TRBD1. CDR3 size: 15 residues. V gave up 7 bases and J gave up 7 bases; unmatched junction bases: 17. From germline, CDR1 is SQVTM and CDR2 ANQGSEA. CDR3 residues: CSATQGQGISGEAFF. CDR3 nucleotide sequence: TGCAGCGCTACCCAAGGACAGGGAATTAGTGGTGAAGCTTTCTTT.

This clonotype has just a few counts. J is TRBJ1-1 and V is TRBV5-6; a weak D match, TRBD1 (6 bases). The CDR3 runs 15 residues. Per the germline V gene, CDR1 is SGHDT and CDR2 is YYEEEE. With 4 bases removed from V and 1 base from J, the gap between germline ends came to 14 bases. CDR3 coding DNA: TGTGCCAGCAGCCCCTGGGACACACAGAACACTGAAGCTTTCTTT. Translation: CASSPWDTQNTEAFF.

The chain couples TRBV20-1 to TRBJ2-7; 7 nucleotides line up with TRBD1. Trimming at V came to 6 bases and at J to 0 bases, leaving 2 bases not matched to a gene. Germline V gene data show CDR1 as DFQATT and CDR2 as SNEGSKA (reference sequence). CDR3 size: 12 residues. CDR3 protein: CSAQGTSYEQYV. CDR3 nucleotides: TGCAGTGCACAGGGGACCTCCTACGAGCAGTACGTC.

This clonotype is a singleton in its sample. V usage is TRBV20-1 and J usage is TRBJ1-5; 10 bases fit TRBD1. V lost 5 bases, J lost 6 bases, and 4 bases stayed unmatched. The CDR3 runs 13 residues. The germline CDR1 and CDR2 sequences are DFQATT and SNEGSKA (reference sequence). Written as DNA, the CDR3 is TGCAGTGCTCAAGGACAGGGGGTTCAGCCCCAGCATTTT. It is translated as CSAQGQGVQPQHF.

The rearrangement joins TRBV3-1 to TRBJ2-1, with unresolved D. V shed 3 bases and J shed 8 bases, with 5 bases lying between them. This CDR3 region has 11 residues. The germline V gene has CDR1 LGHDT and CDR2 YNNKEL (reference sequence). CDR3 protein: CASSQQDEQFF. In DNA form, the CDR3 reads TGTGCCAGCAGCCAGCAGGATGAGCAGTTCTTC.

This clonotype was seen only a few times. V usage is TRBV28 and J usage is TRBJ2-6; D is uncertain. Germline V lookup: CDR1 MDHEN, CDR2 SYDVKM. CDR3 size: 14 residues. V lost 7 bases to trimming and J lost 0 bases, with 7 bases between them. The CDR3 DNA reads as TGTGCCAGCACCCTGAGCTCTGGGGCCAACGTCCTGACTTTC. It is translated as CASTLSSGANVLTF.

This chain connects TRBV24-1 to TRBJ1-6; D unresolved. Germline CDR1 reads KGHDR; CDR2 reads SFDVKD. CDR3 length: 13 amino acids. V lost 5 bases to trimming and J lost 9 bases, with 10 bases between them. CDR3 residues: CATSAIEGSPLHF. The CDR3 coding sequence is TGTGCCACCAGTGCTATCGAAGGTTCACCCCTCCACTTT.

The chain uses TRBV20-1 and TRBJ2-7, with D unclear. V was clipped by 1 base and J by 1 base, with 8 bases between them. The germline CDR1 and CDR2 sequences are DFQATT and SNEGSKA (reference sequence). The CDR3 totals 13 residues. The CDR3 sequence is CSARGLGSYEQYV. For the CDR3, the DNA is TGCAGTGCTAGAGGGTTGGGTTCCTACGAGCAGTACGTC.

The chain links TRBV3-1 to TRBJ2-1, with a tentative D call TRBD1 (5 bases). This CDR3 is 16 amino acids long. V was trimmed by 0 bases and J by 8 bases, leaving 17 bases between them. Looked up from germline, CDR1 is LGHDT and CDR2 is YNNKEL (reference sequence). CDR3 nucleotides: TGTGCCAGCAGCCAAGATAGGGCAGGGCGGTTGGATGAGCAGTTCTTC. Translation: CASSQDRAGRLDEQFF.

This clonotype was counted between two and nine times. The chain is built from TRBV12-3 or TRBV12-4 and TRBJ2-4; 7 bases match TRBD1. The CDR3 sequence is 14 residues long. The V gene end was trimmed by 4 bases and the J gene end by 6 bases; junction bases not matched to a gene: 6. CDR3: CASSYSTGSNIQYF. DNA of the CDR3: TGTGCCAGCAGTTATTCGACAGGGTCAAACATTCAGTACTTC.

The V and J genes are TRBV29-1 and TRBJ1-1; 7 nucleotides agree with TRBD1. CDR1 is SQVTM, CDR2 ANQGSEA, per germline. The CDR3 consists of 13 residues. V was clipped by 4 bases and J by 4 bases; unmatched bases: 6. CDR3 coding DNA: TGCAGCGTTGGACAGGGAGACGGCACTGAAGCTTTCTTT. Its protein product is CSVGQGDGTEAFF.

The V gene is TRBV20-1, the J gene TRBJ2-3; D ambiguous. Germline V lookup: CDR1 DFQATT, CDR2 SNEGSKA (reference sequence). The CDR3 runs to 10 residues. Trimming pared 3 bases from V and 8 bases from J, leaving 6 bases between. The CDR3 DNA reads TGCAGTGCTAGTCTCGGTACGCAGTATTTT. The encoded protein is CSASLGTQYF.

The chain employs TRBV6-1 and TRBJ1-2; no clear D. The CDR3 contains 13 residues. The germline V gene has CDR1 MNHNS and CDR2 SASEGT. The V gene lost 2 bases and the J gene lost 4 bases, with 8 bases spanning the gap. The CDR3 sequence is CASSESGVYGYTF. In DNA, the CDR3 is TGTGCCAGCAGTGAAAGCGGAGTCTATGGCTACACCTTC.